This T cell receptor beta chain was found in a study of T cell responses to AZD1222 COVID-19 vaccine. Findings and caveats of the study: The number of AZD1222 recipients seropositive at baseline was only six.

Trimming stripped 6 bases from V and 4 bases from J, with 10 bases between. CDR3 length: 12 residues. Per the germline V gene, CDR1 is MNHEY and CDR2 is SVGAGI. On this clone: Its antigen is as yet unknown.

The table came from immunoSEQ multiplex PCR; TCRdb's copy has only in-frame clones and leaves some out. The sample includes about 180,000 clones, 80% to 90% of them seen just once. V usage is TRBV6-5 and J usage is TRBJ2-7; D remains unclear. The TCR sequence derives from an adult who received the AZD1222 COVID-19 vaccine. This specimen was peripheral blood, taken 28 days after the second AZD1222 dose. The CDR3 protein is CASRENWYEQYF. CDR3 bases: TGTGCCAGCAGGGAGAATTGGTACGAGCAGTACTTC.